A selection of T cell receptor beta chains follows, all from one sample in a study of immune evolution from preneoplasia to lung adenocarcinoma. Libraries were prepared by immunoSEQ multiplex PCR; TCRdb keeps only in-frame clonotypes and omits some of them. The sample shows approximately 5,000 clones, about four fifths of them seen only once. Sequenced material: FFPE adjacent normal lung tissue. The origin of the receptors is a donor at least 70 years old with lung adenocarcinoma. CDR3s include the opening cysteine and the closing phenylalanine or tryptophan. Each record gives: D gene, V gene, clone size, J gene, CDR3 DNA, CDR3 protein. D genes are given only for firm matches. The size field is filled for only some rows; it gives once, few, many or a size class.

NA	TRBV28	NA	TRBJ1-2	TGTGCCAGCAGTTCATACACCTATGGCTACACCTTC	CASSSYTYGYTF
NA	TRBV6-5	NA	TRBJ2-3	TGTGCCAGCAGCCGAGGGAATGTAGATACGCAGTATTTT	CASSRGNVDTQYF
NA	TRBV29-1	NA	TRBJ2-5	TGCAGCGTTGACAGAGAGACCCAGTACTTC	CSVDRETQYF
NA	TRBV5-6	NA	TRBJ1-1	TGTGCCAGCAGCTTGTTTGGCCTCTACACTGAAGCTTTCTTT	CASSLFGLYTEAFF
NA	TRBV28	NA	TRBJ1-1	TGTGCCAGCAGTCTCCAGGTGAACACTGAAGCTTTCTTT	CASSLQVNTEAFF
NA	TRBV9	NA	TRBJ2-3	TGTGCCAGCAGCGCCACCTCGGCCCTCACAGATACGCAGTATTTT	CASSATSALTDTQYF
NA	TRBV7-6	NA	TRBJ1-1	TGTGCCAGCTCAAAGGATGGAAACACTGAAGCTTTCTTT	CASSKDGNTEAFF
NA	TRBV27	NA	TRBJ1-1	TGTGCCAGCAGTTTATTTGGTGGCACTGAAGCTTTCTTT	CASSLFGGTEAFF
NA	TRBV27	NA	TRBJ2-5	TGTGCCAGCAGCCCCTCTGCCTCAGGGGTATTGGTCGGGGAAACCCAGTACTTC	CASSPSASGVLVGETQYF
NA	TRBV29-1	NA	TRBJ2-7	TGCAGCGTTGCAAGAGCGGCCTCCTACGAGCAGTACTTC	CSVARAASYEQYF
NA	TRBV4-1	NA	TRBJ2-7	TGCGCCAGCAGCCAAGAAGGTCCCTCCGAGCAGTACTTC	CASSQEGPSEQYF
TRBD1	TRBV7-6	NA	TRBJ1-6	TGTGCCAGCAGCTTAGGAACAGGGGGCTCGGAGCATTCACCCCTCCACTTT	CASSLGTGGSEHSPLHF
NA	TRBV5-1	NA	TRBJ2-1	TGCGCCAGCAGCGCCGGGACACTCAACAATGAGCAGTTCTTC	CASSAGTLNNEQFF
TRBD1	TRBV9	NA	TRBJ1-1	TGTGCCAGCAGCCCACAGGGGGGCCCTGAAGCTTTCTTT	CASSPQGGPEAFF
NA	TRBV6-1	NA	TRBJ1-2	TGTGCCAGCAGTGAAGGCCTGTTGGGGGGCTATGGCTACACCTTC	CASSEGLLGGYGYTF
NA	TRBV11-2	once	TRBJ2-7	TGTGCCAGCAGCTTAGCCAGGGGTTTGGGAACGACCGAGCAGTACTTC	CASSLARGLGTTEQYF
NA	TRBV9	few	TRBJ1-3	TGTGCCAGCAGCGGACAGTTAGCTGGAAACACCATATATTTT	CASSGQLAGNTIYF
TRBD1	TRBV9	NA	TRBJ2-5	TGTGCCAGCAGCGCCCAGACAGGGCAGGGGGAGACCCAGTACTTC	CASSAQTGQGETQYF
TRBD2	TRBV6-1	NA	TRBJ2-7	TGTGCCAGCAGTGCCATGGGGCGAGCGGGACTCGACTTC	CASSAMGRAGLDF
NA	TRBV6-1	NA	TRBJ2-7	TGTGCCAGCAGGATGGGGTGGGTCTACGAGCAGTACTTC	CASRMGWVYEQYF
TRBD2	TRBV5-1	NA	TRBJ2-5	TGCGCCAGCAGCAAGGGGACTAGCGGGATGAAAGAGACCCAGTACTTC	CASSKGTSGMKETQYF
NA	TRBV2	once	TRBJ2-1	TGTGCCAGCAAGGGCGGTGAAGGAGTGGCGGTCCGGTTCTTC	CASKGGEGVAVRFF
NA	TRBV5-1	few	TRBJ1-2	TGCGCCAGCGGGGAGCTTCCCGAATCAGGGAATGGCTACACCTTC	CASGELPESGNGYTF
NA	TRBV28	NA	TRBJ1-2	TGTGCCAGCAGTTTACCCCCAGGGTTCTATGGCTACACCTTC	CASSLPPGFYGYTF
NA	TRBV28	NA	TRBJ2-7	TGTGCCAGCAGTCTAGCCTACGAGCAGTACTTC	CASSLAYEQYF
NA	TRBV30	NA	TRBJ1-2	TGTGCCTGGAGTATGGGAGGGTACGGCCGACTGCTAGCTAACTATGGCTACACCTTC	CAWSMGGYGRLLANYGYTF
TRBD1	TRBV19	NA	TRBJ2-2	TGTGCCAGTACCCACAGGGGGGGGGAGCTGTTTTTT	CASTHRGGELFF
TRBD1	TRBV6-6	NA	TRBJ2-1	TGTGCCAGCAGTTATAGGGGACAGGATCTGGGTGAGCAGTTCTTC	CASSYRGQDLGEQFF
TRBD1	TRBV19	once	TRBJ1-2	TGTGCCAGTAGTTCCGACAGGGGGCGAGGTGGCTACACCTTC	CASSSDRGRGGYTF
NA	TRBV6-6	NA	TRBJ1-4	TGTGCCAGCAGGGGGGGAGGAGAAGCTATCCAACTGTTTTTT	CASRGGGEAIQLFF
NA	TRBV5-1	NA	TRBJ1-2	TGCGCCAGCAACCTGGGAGGAGGGCTGTCTGATGGCTACACCTTC	CASNLGGGLSDGYTF
TRBD2	TRBV28	NA	TRBJ2-1	TGTGCCAGCAGTACCAACCGGGTAGCGGGAGTAGTAGGTGAGCAGTTCTTC	CASSTNRVAGVVGEQFF
TRBD1	TRBV18	once	TRBJ1-2	TGTGCCAGCTCACCGGACAGGTTATCTAACTATGGCTACACCTTC	CASSPDRLSNYGYTF
NA	TRBV6-1	NA	TRBJ2-5	TGTGCCAGCAGTGAATGGTGGGGCCAAAGCAAGACCCAGTACTTC	CASSEWWGQSKTQYF
NA	TRBV28	NA	TRBJ1-6	TGTGCCAGCAGTTTTGCAGGGATGCATTCACCCCTCCACTTT	CASSFAGMHSPLHF
NA	TRBV30	NA	TRBJ1-1	TGTGCCTCTGAGAGGAACACTGAAGCTTTCTTT	CASERNTEAFF
NA	TRBV19	NA	TRBJ1-2	TGTGCCAGTAGTGTTGTCCCAGAGAACTATGGCTACACCTTC	CASSVVPENYGYTF
NA	TRBV28	NA	TRBJ2-7	TGTGCCAGCAGTTCAAGGAGGTACGAGCAGTACTTC	CASSSRRYEQYF
NA	TRBV29-1	NA	TRBJ1-5	TGCAGCGTTTTAGACAATAGCAATCAGCCCCAGCATTTT	CSVLDNSNQPQHF
NA	TRBV4-2	NA	TRBJ1-1	TGTGCCAGCAGCCAAGAAAGTCTTTCGAACACTGAAGCTTTCTTT	CASSQESLSNTEAFF
NA	TRBV6-6	NA	TRBJ1-5	TGTGCCAGCAGAACATACGAAAATCAGCCCCAGCATTTT	CASRTYENQPQHF
NA	TRBV28	NA	TRBJ2-5	TGTGCCAGCAGCTTTCTCGATCCGGAGAGAGAGACCCAGTACTTC	CASSFLDPERETQYF
NA	TRBV11-2	NA	TRBJ2-3	TGTGCCAGCAGCTTATCCAGCGGTCCAGATACGCAGTATTTT	CASSLSSGPDTQYF
NA	TRBV5-1	NA	TRBJ1-1	TGCGCCAGCAGCTTGGGCGACGGTAACACTGAAGCTTTCTTT	CASSLGDGNTEAFF
NA	TRBV10-3	once	TRBJ2-3	TGTGCCATCAGTGCTACTACTAGCACAGATACGCAGTATTTT	CAISATTSTDTQYF